There are a few counts of the clone carrying this TCR beta chain. Amplification of TCR beta used genomic DNA extracted from peripheral blood. The data are from a study of T cell repertoires in aging, cancer and after chemotherapy. About the research overall: Repeat sampling of healthy donors over several months to years showed clear clonal overlap.

Trimming at V came to 6 bases and at J to 7 bases, leaving 15 bases not matched to a gene. Germline V gene lookup returns CDR1 LNHDA and CDR2 SQIVND (reference sequence). The CDR3 extends over 17 amino acids. Rearranged V-D-J TRB sequences were amplified with a mixed TRB-A/B primer pool. Via MiXCR, TCRdb re-called the multiplex PCR reads, giving one row per CDR3 protein. The table shows about 12,000 distinct CDR3 sequences, with 31% occurring only once. The specimen was blood. The clonotype comes from a human donor in good health. The donor label of this sample is uncertain. The V call is TRBV19, the J call TRBJ2-3; TRBD2 aligns across 11 bases. DNA of the CDR3: TGTGCCAGTAGCCTGCTAGCGGGGGGCCGGGCATCGAATACGCAGTATTTT. As protein: CASSLLAGGRASNTQYF.